These 29 T cell receptor beta chains originate from one sample sequenced in a study of cytomegalovirus exposure and HLA in healthy donors. With 60 Vbeta and 13 Jbeta primers, the PCR was carried out. TCRdb keeps only in-frame clones here, not all; method: immunoSEQ multiplex PCR. The sample comprises approximately 190,000 clones, roughly nine tenths of which are singletons, and around 0.99% rests with the top ten. Sequenced input: PBMCs. The receptors stem from a boy between 2 and 15 years old in good health and CMV-seronegative.

The V call is TRBV7-8, the J call TRBJ1-2; D remains ambiguous. Germline values: CDR1 SGHVS, CDR2 FQNEAQ. Trimming pared 0 bases from V and 2 bases from J, leaving 7 bases between. The CDR3 runs 14 residues. The CDR3 sequence: CASSLAHKNYGYTF. The CDR3 coding sequence is TGTGCCAGCAGCTTAGCGCACAAGAACTATGGCTACACCTTC.

This clone appeared once. The chain is built from TRBV7-3 and TRBJ2-2; D is perhaps TRBD1 (6 bases). V lost 0 bases and J lost 3, with 14 bases in between. The CDR3 has 17 residues. Germline V gene data show CDR1 as SGHTA and CDR2 as FQGTGA. CDR3 sequence: CASSLTRGWLDTGELFF. CDR3 nucleotide sequence: TGTGCCAGCAGCTTAACAAGGGGGTGGTTGGACACCGGGGAGCTGTTTTTT.

The J gene is TRBJ2-1, the V gene TRBV10-2, with 9 bases that match TRBD1. The CDR3 totals 19 residues. V lost 3 bases, J lost 2 bases, and 14 bases stayed unmatched. CDR1 and CDR2 (germline): WSHSY, SAAADI. The CDR3 nucleotides read TGCGCCAGCAGTGACCTTAGGGGACAGGGAATAAGGACCTACAATGAGCAGTTCTTC. Its translation: CASSDLRGQGIRTYNEQFF.

The chain links TRBV6-5 to TRBJ2-3, with D perhaps TRBD1 (5 bases). Germline V gene sequence: CDR1 MNHEY, CDR2 SVGAGI. The CDR3 runs 13 residues. The V gene lost 8 bases and the J gene lost 5 bases, with 14 bases spanning the gap. CDR3 amino acids: CASRRQPLDTQYF. CDR3 sequence (DNA): TGTGCCAGCCGTCGACAGCCCCTAGATACGCAGTATTTT.

The chain combines TRBV5-1 with TRBJ1-1; no clear D gene. The V gene lost 3 bases and the J gene lost 0 bases, with 12 bases spanning the gap. Germline V gene data show CDR1 as SGHRS and CDR2 as YFSETQ. This CDR3 region has 15 residues. The CDR3 DNA follows: TGCGCCAGCAGCTCCAATGAGGGCTTGAACACTGAAGCTTTCTTT. Amino acid sequence: CASSSNEGLNTEAFF.

CDR3 coding DNA: TGTGCCAGCAGCGTAGGCGGGGCCACGAGCTCCTACGAGCAGTACTTC. This encodes CASSVGGATSSYEQYF. The rearrangement links TRBV9 to TRBJ2-7; TRBD2 might be the D (6 bases). Germline CDR1 SGDLS, CDR2 YYNGEE. This CDR3 has 16 residues. V lost 0 bases, J lost 0 bases, and 13 bases lay in between.

The chain is built from TRBV11-2 and TRBJ2-2, with 7 bases identical to TRBD1. The germline CDR1 and CDR2 sequences are SGHAT and FQNNGV. V shed 3 bases and J 7 bases; nucleotides not matched to a gene: 5. CDR3 length: 14 residues. DNA for the CDR3: TGTGCCAGCAGCTTTGACAGGGCGGGCGGGGAGCTGTTTTTT. Protein product: CASSFDRAGGELFF.

The chain couples TRBV10-1 to TRBJ2-7, with 9 nucleotides matching TRBD2. The V gene's germline CDR1 is WNHNN and CDR2 SYGVQD (reference sequence). The CDR3 has 14 amino acids. The V gene end was trimmed by 10 bases and the J gene end by 6 bases; junction bases not matched to a gene: 13. The CDR3 is CATGQHAAGGEQYF. For the CDR3, the DNA is TGCGCCACTGGACAGCACGCAGCGGGGGGCGAGCAGTACTTC.

Notes on this clone: One end of the junction fails to match germline, which may point to a read error. The rearrangement links TRBV7-9 to TRBJ2-3; 8 bases agree with TRBD1. The CDR3 has 14 amino acids. From germline, CDR1 is SEHNR and CDR2 FQNEAQ (reference sequence). The CDR3 DNA reads as TGTTCCAGCAGACGGACAGGGATGGAGGATACGCAGTATTTT. Translation: CSSRRTGMEDTQYF.

The V call is TRBV6-1, the J call TRBJ1-2; the D gene is possibly TRBD1 (5 bases). Trimming stripped 7 bases from V and 4 bases from J, with 13 bases between. This CDR3 region has 13 residues. Germline CDR1 and CDR2: MNHNS and SASEGT. The DNA for the CDR3 is TGTGCCAGCACCAAAGGGGTTGGCTATGGCTACACCTTC. This gives the protein CASTKGVGYGYTF.

The chain carries TRBV7-9 and TRBJ2-3; D may be TRBD2 (6 bases). Germline assignment: CDR1 SEHNR and CDR2 FQNEAQ (reference sequence). This CDR3 has 13 amino acids. The V end lost 8 bases, the J end lost 4 bases, and 13 bases lay between the germline ends. This CDR3 is CASYGGRPDTQYF. In DNA, the CDR3 is TGTGCCAGCTATGGGGGGAGGCCAGATACGCAGTATTTT. The complete variable domain, with remaining parts taken from reference TRBV7-9 and TRBJ2-3, reads DTGVSQNPRHKITKRGQNVTFRCDPISEHNRLYWYRQTLGQGPEFLTYFQNEAQLEKSRLLSDRFSAERPKGSFSTLEIQRTEQGDSAMYLCASYGGRPDTQYFGPGTRLTVL.

This chain connects TRBV19 to TRBJ2-7; tentatively, D is TRBD2 (6 bases). This CDR3 comprises 13 residues. CDR1 and CDR2 (germline): LNHDA, SQIVND (reference sequence). The V gene lost 0 bases and the J gene lost 6 bases, with 9 bases spanning the gap. DNA of the CDR3: TGTGCCAGTAGTATAGATCGGGGAGGCGAGCAGTACTTC. Amino acid sequence: CASSIDRGGEQYF.

The chain is built from TRBV29-1 and TRBJ1-2; no clear D gene. The CDR3 has 11 residues. The germline V gene has CDR1 SQVTM and CDR2 ANQGSEA. Between the trimmed V and J ends, which lost 6 bases and 4 bases, there was a span of 9 bases. In nucleotides, the CDR3 is TGCAGCGTGGACTGGGGCTATGGCTACACCTTC. It translates to CSVDWGYGYTF.

V and J are TRBV19 and TRBJ2-7, with a weak D call TRBD1 (6 bases). The CDR3 extends over 14 amino acids. Trimming removed 4 bases from V and 6 bases from J, with 16 bases in between. The V gene's germline CDR1 is LNHDA and CDR2 SQIVND (reference sequence). Here the CDR3 DNA reads TGTGCCAGTAGTAAAACGGGACAAGCAACCGAGCAGTACTTC. Its translation: CASSKTGQATEQYF.

The chain recombines TRBV29-1 with TRBJ1-1; 7 nucleotides line up with TRBD1. The CDR3 is 14 residues long. Trimming cost V 4 bases and J 2 bases; bases outside gene matches: 7. CDR1 is SQVTM and CDR2 is ANQGSEA in the germline V gene. CDR3 DNA sequence: TGCAGCGTTGGGCCTGGGACAGAAAACACTGAAGCTTTCTTT. This translates into CSVGPGTENTEAFF. The full variable domain, completed using reference TRBV29-1 and TRBJ1-1, is SAVISQKPSRDICQRGTSLTIQCQVDSQVTMMFWYRQQPGQSLTLIATANQGSEATYESGFVIDKFPISRPNLTFSTLTVSNMSPEDSSIYLCSVGPGTENTEAFFGQGTRLTVV.

This clone has only a few counts. The rearrangement uses TRBV18 and TRBJ1-5; D might be TRBD1 (5 bases). Trimming removed 0 bases from V and 5 bases from J, with 5 bases in between. Germline CDR1 KGHSH, CDR2 LQKENI. This CDR3 contains 13 residues. Here the CDR3 DNA reads TGTGCCAGCTCACCACCAGGGGATCAGCCCCAGCATTTT. Its translation is CASSPPGDQPQHF.

This chain joins TRBV28 and TRBJ2-5, with D possibly matching TRBD1 (5 bases). V was clipped by 2 bases and J by 3 bases, with 10 bases between them. CDR3 length: 14 amino acids. The V gene's germline CDR1 is MDHEN and CDR2 SYDVKM. For the CDR3, the DNA is TGTGCCAGCAGTTTACTAGACAGTAAAGAGACCCAGTACTTC. Its translation is CASSLLDSKETQYF.

The V and J genes are TRBV6-5 and TRBJ2-5; 12 nucleotides align to TRBD2. The ends lost 6 bases at V and 2 bases at J; junction bases unmatched: 4. Germline CDR1 is MNHEY and CDR2 is SVGAGI. This CDR3 spans 15 amino acids. The CDR3 coding sequence is TGTGCCAGCAGACGACTAGCGGGGGAGCAAGAGACCCAGTACTTC. Translation: CASRRLAGEQETQYF.

The rearrangement uses TRBV18 and TRBJ2-7, with D perhaps matching TRBD1 (7 bases). Trimming cost V 4 bases and J 2 bases, with 33 bases left between them. The germline gives CDR1 KGHSH, CDR2 LQKENI. The CDR3 length is 21 residues. Here the CDR3 reads CASSRSGTATLATYPAYEQYF. CDR3 DNA: TGTGCCAGCTCACGGTCCGGGACAGCGACCCTAGCGACCTATCCGGCCTACGAGCAGTACTTC. The variable domain in full, completed from reference TRBV18 and TRBJ2-7, reads NAGVMQNPRHLVRRRGQEARLRCSPMKGHSHVYWYRQLPEEGLKFMVYLQKENIIDESGMPKERFSAEFPKEGPSILRIQQVVRGDSAAYFCASSRSGTATLATYPAYEQYFGPGTRLTVT.

The V call is TRBV28, the J call TRBJ1-4; D is uncertain. Germline CDR1 reads MDHEN; CDR2 reads SYDVKM. Deletions cut 5 bases from V and 2 bases from J, with 15 bases between. The CDR3 is 16 amino acids. The CDR3 is CASSPSTTLTNEKLFF. The CDR3 nucleotides read TGTGCCAGCAGTCCTTCGACAACTCTGACTAATGAAAAACTGTTTTTT.

This clone came up once. The gene calls are TRBV5-1 and TRBJ1-3; D is possibly TRBD1 (5 bases). The V and J ends lost 0 bases and 4 bases respectively, with 8 bases between them. This CDR3 is 14 amino acids long. From germline, CDR1 is SGHRS and CDR2 YFSETQ. CDR3 in amino acids: CASSLAGLGNTIYF. The CDR3 DNA is TGCGCCAGCAGCTTGGCGGGACTGGGAAACACCATATATTTT.

The V and J genes are TRBV27 and TRBJ2-7; 9 bases map to TRBD1. The CDR3 sequence is 14 residues long. CDR1 MNHEY and CDR2 SMNVEV come from the germline V gene (reference sequence). V lost 4 bases and J lost 2; bases outside the gene matches: 3. The CDR3 nucleotides read TGTGCCAGCAGTTGGGGACAGGGTCCCTACGAGCAGTACTTC. Its translation is CASSWGQGPYEQYF.

This chain joins TRBV10-3 and TRBJ2-2; perhaps TRBD2 as D (5 bases). Germline V lookup: CDR1 ENHRY, CDR2 SYGVKD. Trimming stripped 5 bases from V and 6 bases from J, with 10 bases between. There are 13 residues in the CDR3. CDR3 DNA sequence: TGTGCCATCAGTCGGGATGTGGCCGGGGAGCTGTTTTTT. It encodes CAISRDVAGELFF.

V and J are TRBV14 and TRBJ1-6; no definite D call. The CDR3 extends over 16 amino acids. CDR1 is SGHDN and CDR2 is FVKESK in the germline V gene. V lost 1 base and J lost 7, with 14 bases in between. The CDR3 nucleotides read TGTGCCAGCAGCCAAGTGGCAGGAACAAAGAATTCACCCCTCCACTTT. It codes for CASSQVAGTKNSPLHF.

The chain links TRBV27 to TRBJ1-5, with TRBD1 identical over 7 bases. The CDR3 length is 15 residues. Germline values: CDR1 MNHEY, CDR2 SMNVEV (reference sequence). The V and J ends lost 0 bases and 7 bases, in that order; junction bases with no gene match: 6. The DNA of the CDR3 is TGTGCCAGCAGTTTATCCACAGGGGCCAGGCAGCCCCAGCATTTT. Protein product: CASSLSTGARQPQHF.

To note about this clone: The junction differs from germline at one of its ends, possibly a read error. The genes are TRBV7-9 and TRBJ1-4, with D possibly being TRBD1 (6 bases). The CDR3 runs 16 residues. Germline V gives CDR1 SEHNR, CDR2 FQNEAQ (reference sequence). The DNA for the CDR3 is TGTTCCAGCAGCTTAGATTCCAGGGGCTTTAATGAAAAACTGTTTTTT. The encoded protein is CSSSLDSRGFNEKLFF.

This clone appeared a few times. This chain links TRBV2 with TRBJ1-3; D gene unclear. Germline assignment: CDR1 SNHLY and CDR2 FYNNEI. The CDR3 has 13 residues. V was shortened by 6 bases and J by 4 bases, with 10 bases between the two germline ends. The CDR3 loop reads CASSHVLGNTIYF. DNA of the CDR3: TGTGCCAGCAGCCATGTTTTGGGAAACACCATATATTTT.

The chain carries TRBV28 and TRBJ2-1; tentatively, D is TRBD2 (6 bases). The germline CDR1 and CDR2 sequences are MDHEN and SYDVKM. Trimming took 3 bases from V and 7 from J, leaving 7 bases between them. The CDR3 loop spans 12 amino acids. The CDR3 DNA reads as TGTGCCAGCAGTTTTCGGGGGAATGAGCAGTTCTTC. Protein: CASSFRGNEQFF.

The chain is built from TRBV6-1 and TRBJ2-1; D ambiguous. Germline V lookup: CDR1 MNHNS, CDR2 SASEGT. V was pared by 5 bases and J by 9 bases, with 20 bases between. The CDR3 runs 15 residues. The chain's CDR3 is CASSPSSLLDAEQFF. The CDR3 bases are TGTGCCAGCAGTCCCAGTAGCCTTCTAGACGCTGAGCAGTTCTTC.